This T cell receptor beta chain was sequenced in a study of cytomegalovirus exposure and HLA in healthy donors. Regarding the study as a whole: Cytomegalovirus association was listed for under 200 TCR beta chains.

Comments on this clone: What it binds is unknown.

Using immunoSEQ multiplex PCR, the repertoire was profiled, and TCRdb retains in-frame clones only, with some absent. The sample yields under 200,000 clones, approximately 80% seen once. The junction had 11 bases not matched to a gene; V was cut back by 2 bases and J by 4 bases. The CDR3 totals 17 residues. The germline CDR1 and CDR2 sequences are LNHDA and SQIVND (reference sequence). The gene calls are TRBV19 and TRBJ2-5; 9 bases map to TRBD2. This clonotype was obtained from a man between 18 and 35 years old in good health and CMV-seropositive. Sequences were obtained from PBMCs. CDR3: CASSISGGRGAGETQYF. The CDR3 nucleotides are TGTGCCAGTAGTATATCGGGCGGGAGGGGAGCTGGAGAGACCCAGTACTTC.